This TCR beta chain was documented in a study of read filtering for tumor transcriptome and immune sequencing. Many counts were recorded for this clonotype. From around 0.4 ug of RNA, a library with molecular barcoded alpha/delta and beta/gamma adaptors was made. TCRdb analysed the reads with MiXCR anew, one entry per CDR3 protein. This table holds tens of thousands of distinct CDR3 sequences, around 15% found once. This receptor was obtained from a donor at least 40 years old with multiple myeloma. The sample taken for sequencing was a population of CD138-negative cells sorted from bone marrow.

This chain's CDR3 is CAISQPGLKQFF. The CDR3 nucleotides are TGTGCCATCAGTCAACCCGGACTTAAGCAGTTCTTC. The chain employs TRBV10-3 and TRBJ2-1, with D possibly TRBD2 on 5 matching bases. Germline CDR1 and CDR2: ENHRY and SYGVKD. The CDR3 has 12 amino acids. Trimming left V 5 bases short and J 11 bases short, with 13 bases between.